The next 22 T cell receptor beta chains were all read from a single sample in a study of blood T cells in healthy people across ages. For the second PCR, which ran for about 6 to 11 cycles, a sample-barcoded 5' primer and a J-beta primer mix were used. TCRdb fed the 5' RACE reads into MiXCR, producing one record per CDR3 protein. The table lists about 1.4 million distinct CDR3 sequences, 55% to 75% of them singletons. Sequenced material: blood. All receptors come from a man aged 18 to 29 in good health.

The chain joins TRBV4-1 to TRBJ1-2, with 7 bases fitting TRBD1. This CDR3 spans 15 amino acids. Germline CDR1 and CDR2: MGHRA and YSYEKL. Trimming removed 3 bases from V and 4 bases from J; junction bases left unmatched: 8. This CDR3 is CASSQGGGGIYGYTF. Here the CDR3 DNA reads TGCGCCAGCAGCCAGGGCGGAGGGGGCATCTATGGCTACACCTTC.

This chain joins TRBV19 and TRBJ2-2; tentative D call: TRBD2 (5 bases). The ends were cut back, 5 bases at V and 2 bases at J, with 9 bases in the middle. CDR3 length: 14 residues. Germline V gene lookup returns CDR1 LNHDA and CDR2 SQIVND (reference sequence). This CDR3 reads CASSLDFNTGELFF. The CDR3 coding sequence is TGTGCCAGTAGTCTGGACTTTAACACCGGGGAGCTGTTTTTT. Full variable domain (rest looked up from reference TRBV19 and TRBJ2-2): DGGITQSPKYLFRKEGQNVTLSCEQNLNHDAMYWYRQDPGQGLRLIYYSQIVNDFQKGDIAEGYSVSREKKESFPLTVTSAQKNPTAFYLCASSLDFNTGELFFGEGSRLTVL.

CDR3 amino acids: CASSAPGTGHGAFF. The CDR3 nucleotides read TGTGCCAGCAGTGCCCCCGGGACAGGACACGGAGCTTTCTTT. The rearrangement links TRBV27 to TRBJ1-1; 8 bases map to TRBD1. Germline V CDR1 and CDR2: MNHEY, SMNVEV (reference sequence). V trimming: 5 bases; J trimming: 10 bases; junction bases outside the gene matches: 12. The CDR3 contains 14 residues.

V is TRBV7-9 and J is TRBJ2-1, with D possibly TRBD1 on 6 matching bases. V shed 3 bases and J shed 0 bases, with 12 bases lying between them. This CDR3 comprises 16 residues. Looked up from germline, CDR1 is SEHNR and CDR2 is FQNEAQ (reference sequence). The CDR3 loop reads CASSFLRTDSYNEQFF. The CDR3 DNA reads as TGTGCCAGCAGCTTTTTAAGGACAGACTCCTACAATGAGCAGTTCTTC.

The V call is TRBV5-1, the J call TRBJ2-1; 13 positions agree with TRBD2. This CDR3 comprises 19 residues. The junction had 14 bases not matched to a gene; V was cut back by 4 bases and J by 4 bases. Germline CDR1 and CDR2: SGHRS and YFSETQ. The CDR3 nucleotides are TGCGCCAGCAGCCTCTTTCGGACTAGCGGGAGCCTGGAGTACAATGAGCAGTTCTTC. Protein: CASSLFRTSGSLEYNEQFF.

Details on this clonotype: One junction end disagrees with the germline gene, perhaps due to a read error. This chain links TRBV12-5 with TRBJ1-5, with 10 bases that match TRBD1. This CDR3 contains 19 residues. CDR1 LGHNT and CDR2 FRNRAP come from the germline V gene. CDR3 in DNA: TGTGCTAGCGGTTTGCCCTCAGGGGACAGGGGATATAGCAATCAGCCCCAGCATTTT. Amino acid sequence: CASGLPSGDRGYSNQPQHF.

This clonotype was detected only a few times. The chain employs TRBV7-9 and TRBJ2-4; tentatively, D is TRBD2 (5 bases). The closer fit of TRBJ2-5 to the DNA end suggests the J call may be wrong. This CDR3 is built from 13 residues. Germline V lookup: CDR1 SEHNR, CDR2 FQNEAQ (reference sequence). The CDR3 sequence: CASSYNEGETQYF. The CDR3 DNA is TGTGCCAGCAGTTACAATGAGGGCGAGACCCAGTACTTC.

The J gene is TRBJ2-7, the V gene TRBV5-8, with D perhaps matching TRBD1 (6 bases). Trimming left V 5 bases short and J 4 bases short, with 16 bases between. CDR1 is SGHTS and CDR2 is YDEGEE in the germline V gene. The CDR3 contains 14 residues. CDR3: CASSSPGVFYEQYF. DNA for the CDR3: TGTGCCAGCAGTTCTCCAGGGGTTTTTTACGAGCAGTACTTC.

The rearrangement uses TRBV28 and TRBJ2-3; 7 nucleotides match TRBD1. The CDR3 is made up of 19 amino acids. The J segment lost 0 bases and the V segment lost 3 bases, leaving 15 bases of the junction unmatched. CDR1 is MDHEN and CDR2 is SYDVKM in the germline V gene. CDR3 amino acids: CASSFPLSGTAPSTDTQYF. The CDR3, as DNA: TGTGCCAGCAGTTTCCCCCTATCCGGGACAGCCCCTAGCACAGATACGCAGTATTTT.

This clonotype has just one count. The chain links TRBV12-3 or TRBV12-4 to TRBJ2-2; TRBD1 matches 7 bases. This CDR3 has 14 residues. V trimming: 6 bases; J trimming: 0 bases; junction bases outside the gene matches: 1. CDR3 DNA: TGTGCCAGCAGAGGACAGGCGAACACCGGGGAGCTGTTTTTT. The encoded protein is CASRGQANTGELFF.

Concerning this clonotype itself: A much larger clonotype is one base distant, so this may be a read error. The J gene is TRBJ2-3, the V gene TRBV28; the D call may be TRBD1 or TRBD2 (5 bases each). This CDR3 has 16 amino acids. CDR1 and CDR2 from the germline V gene are MDHEN and SYDVKM. The CDR3 nucleotides are TGTGCCAGCAGTCTCACCCCCGGACTTAGCACAGGTACGCAGTATTTT. Its translation: CASSLTPGLSTGTQYF.

The V call is TRBV4-3, the J call TRBJ1-2, with D maybe TRBD1 (5 bases). There are 16 residues in the CDR3. The germline CDR1 and CDR2 sequences are LGHNA and YSLEER. V lost 0 bases to trimming and J lost 4 bases, with 15 bases between them. As DNA, the CDR3 is TGCGCCAGCAGCCAAGATGCGGCAGGGCGCGGCTATGGCTACACCTTC. This codes for CASSQDAAGRGYGYTF.

The J gene is TRBJ2-1, the V gene TRBV5-4; no clear D gene. The DNA end lines up better with TRBJ2-7; the J call may be wrong. Germline V lookup: CDR1 SGHNT, CDR2 YYREEE (reference sequence). CDR3 size: 13 residues. CDR3 in amino acids: CASSPRSYNEQYF. For the CDR3, the DNA is TGTGCCAGCAGCCCCCGATCCTACAATGAGCAGTACTTC.

This clonotype has only a few counts. V gene TRBV5-1 combines with J gene TRBJ1-4, with D hard to call. The germline V gene encodes CDR1 SGHRS and CDR2 YFSETQ. This CDR3 is 15 amino acids long. Trimming removed 5 bases from V and 2 bases from J, with 13 bases in between. CDR3 DNA: TGCGCCAGCAGTGCCGCCCGGGTTACTAATGAAAAACTGTTTTTT. It is translated as CASSAARVTNEKLFF.

This clonotype was observed a few times. The rearrangement links TRBV5-1 to TRBJ2-1; a possible D gene is TRBD1 (6 bases). Looked up from germline, CDR1 is SGHRS and CDR2 is YFSETQ. This CDR3 is 14 amino acids long. With 5 bases removed from V and 15 bases from J, the gap between germline ends came to 24 bases. CDR3 in DNA: TGCGCCAGCAGTGATCCCTACAGGGAACTCTACGGGTTCTTC. Residues: CASSDPYRELYGFF.

The table lists this clonotype with a few counts. This chain links TRBV29-1 with TRBJ2-5, with D perhaps matching TRBD1 or TRBD2 (5 bases each). This CDR3 spans 12 amino acids. The V and J ends lost 5 bases and 5 bases respectively, with 12 bases between them. Germline V gene data show CDR1 as SQVTM and CDR2 as ANQGSEA. The CDR3 DNA sequence: TGCAGCGTTAGAGGGGTTCTGGAGACCCAGTACTTC. This translates into CSVRGVLETQYF. The whole variable domain, filled in from reference TRBV29-1 and TRBJ2-5, reads SAVISQKPSRDICQRGTSLTIQCQVDSQVTMMFWYRQQPGQSLTLIATANQGSEATYESGFVIDKFPISRPNLTFSTLTVSNMSPEDSSIYLCSVRGVLETQYFGPGTRLLVL.

The rearrangement links TRBV11-2 to TRBJ2-4, with D unclear. In germline, CDR1 is SGHAT, CDR2 FQNNGV. CDR3 length: 12 residues. Trimming cost V 6 bases and J 3 bases, with 6 bases left between them. Here the CDR3 reads CASRPVKNIQYF. The CDR3 nucleotides are TGTGCCAGCAGACCAGTCAAAAACATTCAGTACTTC.

This chain uses TRBV27 with TRBJ1-2; TRBD1 might be the D (6 bases). CDR3 length: 16 amino acids. The V gene lost 5 bases and the J gene lost 2 bases, with 18 bases spanning the gap. The germline V gene encodes CDR1 MNHEY and CDR2 SMNVEV (reference sequence). The CDR3, as DNA: TGTGCCAGCAGTCCCAGGACAGTGATATTGAACTATGGCTACACCTTC. It yields the protein CASSPRTVILNYGYTF.

As to this clonotype: A read error may produce the germline difference seen at one junction end. The chain combines TRBV25-1 with TRBJ1-6; the D gene is possibly TRBD1 (5 bases). This CDR3 comprises 14 residues. Germline V gene lookup returns CDR1 MGHDK and CDR2 SYGVNS. The CDR3 spells CASSFRDYNPPLHF. The CDR3, as DNA: TGTGCCAGCAGTTTCCGGGACTATAATCCACCCCTCCACTTT.

The chain joins TRBV12-3 or TRBV12-4 to TRBJ2-7; D is undetermined. TRBJ2-5 explains the end of the DNA better; the J call may be wrong. CDR3 size: 12 residues. DNA for the CDR3: TGTGCCAGCAGTTCGAAGAGGGAGACCCAGTACTTC. It codes for CASSSKRETQYF.

The chain combines TRBV6-1 with TRBJ1-1; D perhaps matches TRBD1 (5 bases). The V gene lost 1 base and the J gene lost 4 bases, with 13 bases spanning the gap. Germline CDR1 reads MNHNS; CDR2 reads SASEGT. The CDR3 has 15 amino acids. CDR3 nucleotide sequence: TGTGCCAGCAGTGAAGAAGGGGCGTGGGGCACTGAAGCTTTCTTT. This codes for CASSEEGAWGTEAFF.

This chain connects TRBV4-1 to TRBJ2-5; 8 nucleotides align to TRBD2. The germline V gene encodes CDR1 MGHRA and CDR2 YSYEKL. J gave up 4 bases and V 2 bases, and 3 bases lay outside the gene matches. CDR3 length: 14 residues. CDR3 sequence reads: CASSQPGLVETQYF. CDR3 sequence (DNA): TGCGCCAGCAGCCAACCGGGACTAGTAGAGACCCAGTACTTC.